The 9 T cell receptor beta chains in this list originate from one sample, sequenced in a study of blood T cell repertoires in COVID-19. Data came from immunoSEQ multiplex PCR; TCRdb stores just in-frame clones and leaves some out. Of about 290,000 clones listed, around four fifths are singletons. The sample taken for sequencing was peripheral blood. The receptors originated from a woman in her 50s with active or convalescent COVID-19.

The V and J genes are TRBV7-8 and TRBJ1-2; tentative D call: TRBD1 (6 bases). The CDR3 runs to 15 residues. V shed 4 bases and J shed 4 bases, with 16 bases lying between them. Per germline, CDR1 SGHVS and CDR2 FQNEAQ. Here the CDR3 reads CASSSSGVPLYGYTF. The CDR3 DNA reads as TGTGCCAGCAGCTCTTCAGGGGTCCCACTCTATGGCTACACCTTC.

This clone was observed a handful of times. The rearrangement joins TRBV3-1 (or the pseudogene TRBV3-2) to TRBJ2-7; 11 bases are shared with TRBD2. V gave up 4 bases and J gave up 9 bases; unmatched junction bases: 20. Per the germline V gene, CDR1 is LGHDT and CDR2 is YNNKEL (reference sequence). The CDR3 has 18 residues. DNA of the CDR3: TGTGCCAGCAGCCGTCCGGGACTAGCGGACCATTCTACGAGGAGGCAGTACTTC. This gives the protein CASSRPGLADHSTRRQYF.

The rearrangement uses TRBV4-1 and TRBJ2-3; D uncertain. Trimming stripped 0 bases from V and 1 base from J, with 11 bases between. Germline V gene sequence: CDR1 MGHRA, CDR2 YSYEKL. The length of the CDR3 is 16 residues. The CDR3 is CASSQDAQQGTDTQYF. For the CDR3, the DNA is TGCGCCAGCAGCCAAGATGCCCAGCAGGGCACAGATACGCAGTATTTT.

V usage is TRBV7-8 and J usage is TRBJ2-1; 9 bases align to TRBD1. Germline values: CDR1 SGHVS, CDR2 FQNEAQ. The CDR3 consists of 15 residues. V was clipped by 5 bases and J by 10 bases; unmatched bases: 12. The CDR3 bases are TGTGCCAGCAGCCCCAGTCCCGGGACAGGGATCGAGCAGTTCTTC. Protein product: CASSPSPGTGIEQFF.

This clone showed up just a few times. The J gene is TRBJ1-1, the V gene TRBV10-3; D may be TRBD1 (5 bases). Germline loops: CDR1 ENHRY, CDR2 SYGVKD. This CDR3 region has 13 residues. Trimming cost V 6 bases and J 3 bases, with 11 bases left between them. In DNA form, the CDR3 reads TGTGCCATCAGGCCGGGGGTTGACACTGAAGCTTTCTTT. Its translation: CAIRPGVDTEAFF.

This clone was detected only once. The chain has TRBV11-2 and TRBJ2-3; 7 bases map to TRBD2. Trimming removed 3 bases from V and 3 bases from J; junction bases left unmatched: 12. Germline V lookup: CDR1 SGHAT, CDR2 FQNNGV. The CDR3 length is 17 residues. CDR3: CASSFFWLGGRTDTQYF. DNA of the CDR3: TGTGCCAGCAGCTTTTTCTGGCTAGGCGGGAGAACAGATACGCAGTATTTT.

The rearrangement links TRBV2 to TRBJ1-1; TRBD1 matches at 7 bases. The V and J ends lost 7 bases and 10 bases, in that order; junction bases with no gene match: 21. This CDR3 is built from 16 residues. Germline CDR1 reads SNHLY; CDR2 reads FYNNEI. CDR3 coding DNA: TGTGCCAGCACTTCATCTCCGGGACAGCAGAGAGTGGCAGCTTTCTTT. This sequence encodes CASTSSPGQQRVAAFF. Filled out from reference TRBV2 and TRBJ1-1, the complete variable domain reads EPEVTQTPSHQVTQMGQEVILRCVPISNHLYFYWYRQILGQKVEFLVSFYNNEISEKSEIFDDQFSVERPDGSNFTLKIRSTKLEDSAMYFCASTSSPGQQRVAAFFGQGTRLTVV.

The genes are TRBV5-5 and TRBJ1-2, with D perhaps matching TRBD1 (5 bases). V lost 6 bases and J lost 5, with 23 bases in between. Per germline, CDR1 SGHKS and CDR2 YYEKEE (reference sequence). The CDR3 has 16 residues. CDR3 amino acids: CASNSRGGILTYGYTF. The CDR3 DNA reads TGTGCCAGCAACTCCCGTGGGGGGATTCTAACTTATGGCTACACCTTC.

The chain is built from TRBV3-1 (or the pseudogene TRBV3-2) and TRBJ2-7; the D gene is possibly TRBD1 (6 bases). The CDR3 loop spans 14 amino acids. CDR1 LGHDT and CDR2 YNNKEL come from the germline V gene (reference sequence). V was trimmed by 3 bases and J by 0 bases, leaving 9 bases between them. CDR3 region: CASSQTGPSYEQYF. Here the CDR3 DNA reads TGTGCCAGCAGCCAGACAGGTCCCTCCTACGAGCAGTACTTC.